Detailed here is one T cell receptor beta chain. The record originates from a study of T cell changes during pregnancy in multiple sclerosis. After removal of 6 bases from V and 4 bases from J, the junction contained 4 bases not matched to a gene. CDR3 length: 14 residues. CDR1 ENHRY and CDR2 SYGVKD come from the germline V gene. Assay: immunoSEQ multiplex PCR; the TCRdb copy retains only in-frame clones and omits some. Of approximately 59,000 clones in the sample, more than 75% were seen once. Source: peripheral blood, taken in the third trimester of pregnancy. The V gene is TRBV10-3, the J gene TRBJ2-3; 10 bases agree with TRBD2. This receptor was identified in a female donor in good health, enrolled as a control in a pregnancy study. The CDR3 bases are TGTGCCATCAGAAGCGGGGGGGCATCAGATACGCAGTATTTT. This encodes CAIRSGGASDTQYF.